The 8 T cell receptor beta chains reported below all come from one sample, sequenced in a study of breast tumors, draining lymph nodes, adjacent tissues listed by TCRdb under 2016. Library preparation used multiplex PCR. TCRdb names Illumina HiSeq 2000 as the instrument used. Using fastp trimming at Q25 and MiXCR clonotype assembly, TCRdb reanalyzed the public sequencing data and kept in-frame beta chains. Rows with one shared CDR3 protein collapse into an entry with the most common genes and DNA. Present in this sample are 20,000 or so distinct CDR3 sequences, around three fifths of which were seen just once. The ten largest clones add up to approximately 21% of the sample. Sequenced: tumor-adjacent breast tissue. The receptors come from a female donor with breast cancer. Some clones in this sample may be carry-over from other donors' samples.

V is TRBV15 and J is TRBJ1-3; D unclear. The CDR3 loop spans 15 amino acids. Germline lookup yields CDR1 LNHNV and CDR2 YYDKDF (reference sequence). The ends were cut back, 0 bases at V and 0 bases at J, with 6 bases in the middle. CDR3 nucleotides: TGTGCCACCAGCAGAGAACCTTTCTCTGGAAACACCATATATTTT. It is translated as CATSREPFSGNTIYF.

The chain uses TRBV20-1 and TRBJ2-5; D is ambiguous. Germline V gives CDR1 DFQATT, CDR2 SNEGSKA (reference sequence). CDR3 length: 13 amino acids. The V and J ends lost 0 bases and 5 bases respectively, with 10 bases between them. CDR3 residues: CSARDPRQETQYF. CDR3 sequence (DNA): TGCAGTGCTAGAGATCCCAGGCAGGAGACCCAGTACTTC.

Here the CDR3 reads CASSDGLAGGRQYF. CDR3 nucleotides: TGCGCCAGCAGTGATGGGCTAGCGGGAGGAAGACAGTATTTT. This chain links TRBV10-2 with TRBJ2-3; 11 bases align to TRBD2. Germline V gene data show CDR1 as WSHSY and CDR2 as SAAADI. CDR3 size: 14 residues. J lost 12 bases, V lost 3 bases, and 8 bases had no gene match.

This clonotype has only one observation. The chain joins TRBV7-9 to TRBJ2-5; 9 bases line up with TRBD2. The CDR3 contains 15 residues. CDR1 and CDR2 from the germline V gene are SEHNR and FQNEAQ (reference sequence). V was pared by 4 bases and J by 5 bases, with 8 bases of the junction left unmatched. CDR3 DNA: TGTGCCAGCAGCTCTTCGGCGGGAGGGCGTGAGACCCAGTACTTC. Its protein product is CASSSSAGGRETQYF.

This clonotype appeared many times. The genes are TRBV6-2 or TRBV6-3 and TRBJ1-5; 9 bases line up with TRBD1. The germline CDR1 and CDR2 sequences are MNHEY and SVGEGT. The CDR3 sequence is 16 residues long. J lost 11 bases, V lost 2 bases, and 13 bases had no gene match. This CDR3 reads CASSYRRRDRASAQHF. CDR3 in DNA: TGTGCCAGCAGTTACCGTCGGAGGGACAGGGCGTCGGCCCAGCATTTT.

The genes are TRBV10-3 and TRBJ2-3; no clear D. The CDR3 covers 13 residues. The V end lost 0 bases, the J end lost 3 bases, and 4 bases lay between the germline ends. From germline, CDR1 is ENHRY and CDR2 SYGVKD. As DNA, the CDR3 is TGTGCCATCAGTGAGTCGGCTACAGATACGCAGTATTTT. Translated, it gives CAISESATDTQYF.

This clonotype was seen once. The chain recombines TRBV7-4 with TRBJ1-2, with D uncertain. Trimming cost V 5 bases and J 4 bases, with 14 bases left between them. The CDR3 sequence is 14 residues long. The germline gives CDR1 SGHVT, CDR2 SQSDAQ. CDR3 region: CASSRPGYGYGYTF. The CDR3 nucleotides read TGTGCCAGCAGCCGTCCGGGGTACGGCTATGGCTACACCTTC.

The J gene is TRBJ1-2, the V gene TRBV12-3 or TRBV12-4; maybe TRBD1 (5 bases). The CDR3 is 14 amino acids. Trimming cost V 9 bases and J 3 bases, with 17 bases left between them. In nucleotides, the CDR3 is TGTGCCAGTCTACCCGGGGGGAGGCACTATGGCTACACCTTC. Protein: CASLPGGRHYGYTF.